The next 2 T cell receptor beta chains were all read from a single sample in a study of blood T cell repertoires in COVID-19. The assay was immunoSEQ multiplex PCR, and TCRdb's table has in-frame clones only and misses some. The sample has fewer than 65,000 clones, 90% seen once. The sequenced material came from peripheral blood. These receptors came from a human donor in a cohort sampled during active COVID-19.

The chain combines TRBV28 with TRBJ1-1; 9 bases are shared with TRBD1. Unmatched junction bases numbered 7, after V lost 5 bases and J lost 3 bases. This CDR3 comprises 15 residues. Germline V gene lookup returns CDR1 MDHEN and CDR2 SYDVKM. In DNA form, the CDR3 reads TGTGCCAGCAGTGCATCCGGGACAGGGTACACTGAAGCTTTCTTT. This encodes CASSASGTGYTEAFF.

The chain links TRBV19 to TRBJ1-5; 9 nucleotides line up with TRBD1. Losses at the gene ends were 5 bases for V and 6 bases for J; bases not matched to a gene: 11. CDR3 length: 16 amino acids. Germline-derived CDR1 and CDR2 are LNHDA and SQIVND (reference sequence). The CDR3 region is CASSPRDRVTGQPQHF. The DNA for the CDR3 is TGTGCCAGTAGTCCCCGGGACAGGGTTACTGGTCAGCCCCAGCATTTT.